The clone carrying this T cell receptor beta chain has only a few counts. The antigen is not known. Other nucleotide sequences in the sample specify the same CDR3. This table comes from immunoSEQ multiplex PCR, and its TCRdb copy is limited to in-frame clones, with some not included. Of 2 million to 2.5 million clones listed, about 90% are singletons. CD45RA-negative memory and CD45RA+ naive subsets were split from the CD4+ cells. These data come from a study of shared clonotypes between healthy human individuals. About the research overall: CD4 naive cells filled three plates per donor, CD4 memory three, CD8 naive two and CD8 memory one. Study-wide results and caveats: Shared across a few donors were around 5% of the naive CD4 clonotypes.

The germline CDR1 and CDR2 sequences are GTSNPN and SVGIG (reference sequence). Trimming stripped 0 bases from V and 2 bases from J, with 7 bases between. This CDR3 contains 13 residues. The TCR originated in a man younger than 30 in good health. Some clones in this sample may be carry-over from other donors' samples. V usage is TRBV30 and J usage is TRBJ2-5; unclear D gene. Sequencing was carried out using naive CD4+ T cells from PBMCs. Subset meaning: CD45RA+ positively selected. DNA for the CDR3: TGTGCCTGGAGTGTCAGAGTTCAAGAGACCCAGTACTTC. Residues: CAWSVRVQETQYF.